Shown below are 26 T cell receptor beta chains from a single sample sequenced in a study of T-cell reconstitution after alpha-beta-depleted transplantation in children. During its preparation, the TCRbeta library received unique molecular identifiers. TCRdb used MiXCR to reprocess the PCR reads, holding one entry per CDR3 protein. The sample consists of approximately 490,000 distinct CDR3 sequences, under 15% of them appearing once. Specimen: PBMCs from the stem cell graft donor, collected from the stem cell graft. The receptors shown here come from a human donor who donated a stem cell graft to a child with combined immunodeficiency.

In this sample, this clonotype turned up a few times. The chain couples TRBV6-1 to TRBJ2-1; TRBD2 aligns across 11 bases. This CDR3 contains 19 residues. V was pared by 4 bases and J by 1 base, with 12 bases of the junction left unmatched. Germline-derived CDR1 and CDR2 are MNHNS and SASEGT. DNA of the CDR3: TGTGCCAGCAGTGCCCGTAGCGGGGGGGCCTATTTTTCCTACAATGAGCAGTTCTTC. Translated: CASSARSGGAYFSYNEQFF.

This clonotype showed up just a few times. The chain employs TRBV11-2 and TRBJ2-1, with 12 nucleotides matching TRBD2. V shed 4 bases and J 6 bases; nucleotides not matched to a gene: 13. Germline CDR1 SGHAT, CDR2 FQNNGV. The CDR3 runs to 18 residues. The chain's CDR3 is CASSSRRLAGGAINEQFF. The CDR3 coding sequence is TGTGCCAGCAGCTCCAGGCGGCTAGCGGGAGGGGCCATCAATGAGCAGTTCTTC.

In this sample, this clonotype turned up a few times. This CDR3 reads CASSHPGQGSDTQYF. DNA for the CDR3: TGTGCCAGCAGCCATCCGGGACAGGGTTCAGATACGCAGTATTTT. This chain joins TRBV9 and TRBJ2-3, with TRBD1 matching 9 bases. Losses at the gene ends were 4 bases for V and 4 bases for J; bases not matched to a gene: 7. The length of the CDR3 is 15 residues. Germline V CDR1 and CDR2: SGDLS, YYNGEE.

The chain couples TRBV12-5 to TRBJ1-2; 8 bases match TRBD1. Germline loops: CDR1 LGHNT, CDR2 FRNRAP. The CDR3 consists of 14 residues. Trimming at V came to 1 base and at J to 7 bases, leaving 5 bases not matched to a gene. The DNA for the CDR3 is TGTGCTAGTGGTTTGGGACAGGGGTCCGGTGGCTACACCTTC. Translating it yields CASGLGQGSGGYTF.

This clonotype was found many times. This sequence joins TRBV27 and TRBJ2-1, with a weak D call TRBD2 (5 bases). V was clipped by 5 bases and J by 6 bases, with 14 bases between them. This CDR3 is built from 14 residues. Germline V CDR1 and CDR2: MNHEY, SMNVEV (reference sequence). The CDR3 DNA follows: TGTGCCAGCAGTGGCCAAGGCGGAGGCAATGAGCAGTTCTTC. Its protein product is CASSGQGGGNEQFF.

This clonotype occurred many times. The chain links TRBV9 to TRBJ2-1, with D unclear. The CDR3 is 14 residues long. Germline-derived CDR1 and CDR2 are SGDLS and YYNGEE. V was trimmed by 3 bases and J by 1 base, leaving 8 bases between them. As DNA, the CDR3 is TGTGCCAGCAGCGGTCCAGCGTCCTACAATGAGCAGTTCTTC. Translation gives CASSGPASYNEQFF.

This clonotype was detected many times. The V call is TRBV5-1, the J call TRBJ2-3; unclear D gene. CDR1 is SGHRS and CDR2 is YFSETQ in the germline V gene. V lost 0 bases, J lost 7 bases, and 6 bases lay in between. The CDR3 runs 12 residues. In nucleotides, the CDR3 is TGCGCCAGCAGCTTGGATCGTCATACGCAGTATTTT. Translated: CASSLDRHTQYF.

The rearrangement links TRBV6-2 or TRBV6-3 to TRBJ2-5; possibly TRBD2 for D (7 bases). Per the germline V gene, CDR1 is MNHEY and CDR2 is SVGEGT. This CDR3 comprises 16 residues. Trimming left V 2 bases short and J 2 bases short, with 15 bases between. This CDR3 reads CASSYKRDTVQETQYF. CDR3 nucleotides: TGTGCCAGCAGTTACAAGCGGGACACCGTACAAGAGACCCAGTACTTC.

V is TRBV29-1 and J is TRBJ2-3; 9 nucleotides match TRBD2. The CDR3 is 17 residues long. V gave up 0 bases and J gave up 0 bases; unmatched junction bases: 7. Germline CDR1 is SQVTM and CDR2 is ANQGSEA. CDR3 in amino acids: CSVEDISGGDSTDTQYF. Written as DNA, the CDR3 is TGCAGCGTTGAAGATATTAGCGGGGGTGATAGCACAGATACGCAGTATTTT.

This clonotype has at least ten counts. CDR3 DNA: TGTGCCATCAGTGGTGGGGGTGGCACTGAAGCTTTCTTT. Protein product: CAISGGGGTEAFF. This sequence joins TRBV10-3 and TRBJ1-1; tentatively, D is TRBD1 (5 bases). Germline-derived CDR1 and CDR2 are ENHRY and SYGVKD. Between the trimmed V and J ends, which lost 4 bases and 4 bases, there was a span of 10 bases. The CDR3 extends over 13 amino acids.

This clonotype was counted only a few times. The rearrangement links TRBV20-1 to TRBJ2-7, with D possibly TRBD1 on 5 matching bases. The CDR3 is 14 amino acids. Germline assignment: CDR1 DFQATT and CDR2 SNEGSKA (reference sequence). V lost 3 bases and J 3 bases, leaving 15 bases between the germline ends. CDR3 in DNA: TGCAGTGCTAGTGGGCCCGACAGAATCTACGAGCAGTACTTC. It yields the protein CSASGPDRIYEQYF.

This rearrangement joins TRBV2 to TRBJ2-3; TRBD2 aligns across 13 bases. V lost 6 bases, J lost 4 bases, and 7 bases stayed unmatched. The CDR3 is 16 amino acids. Germline V gives CDR1 SNHLY, CDR2 FYNNEI. The CDR3 is CASRDHTSGGADTQYF. The CDR3 region has the DNA TGTGCCAGCAGGGATCACACTAGCGGGGGGGCAGATACGCAGTATTTT.

The rearrangement joins TRBV6-2 or TRBV6-3 to TRBJ1-5; D is uncertain. Germline V gene lookup returns CDR1 MNHEY and CDR2 SVGEGT. This CDR3 region has 15 residues. V was cut by 4 bases and J by 2 bases, with 12 bases left in between. The CDR3 DNA sequence: TGTGCCAGCAGTTCAGGCCTTTCCGGCAATCAGCCCCAGCATTTT. Translation gives CASSSGLSGNQPQHF.

This clonotype has a handful of counts. The rearrangement uses TRBV7-9 and TRBJ2-1; 8 bases fit TRBD2. The CDR3 is made up of 16 amino acids. The V gene's germline CDR1 is SEHNR and CDR2 FQNEAQ (reference sequence). V lost 3 bases and J lost 2; bases outside the gene matches: 6. The CDR3 is CASSFPGLATYNEQFF. The CDR3 DNA sequence: TGTGCCAGCAGCTTTCCCGGACTAGCAACCTACAATGAGCAGTTCTTC.

The table lists this clonotype with many counts. This chain joins TRBV6-2 or TRBV6-3 and TRBJ2-1; 10 nucleotides align to TRBD1. CDR1 and CDR2 from the germline V gene are MNHEY and SVGEGT. J gave up 7 bases and V 6 bases, and 9 bases lay outside the gene matches. This CDR3 is built from 15 residues. The CDR3 nucleotides are TGTGCCAGCAGACCTCGACAGGGGGCGAAAAATGAGCAGTTCTTC. Translating gives CASRPRQGAKNEQFF.

This clonotype was observed many times. The V call is TRBV7-2, the J call TRBJ2-1; D gene unclear. V was trimmed by 6 bases and J by 2 bases, leaving 2 bases between them. Germline CDR1 SGHTA, CDR2 FQGNSA. CDR3 length: 11 residues. CDR3: CASSAYNEQFF. DNA of the CDR3: TGTGCCAGCAGTGCCTACAATGAGCAGTTCTTC.

This clonotype has at least ten counts. This chain uses TRBV28 with TRBJ2-1, with unresolved D. The V gene's germline CDR1 is MDHEN and CDR2 SYDVKM. The CDR3 consists of 14 residues. The V gene lost 6 bases and the J gene lost 2 bases, with 11 bases spanning the gap. The CDR3 DNA sequence: TGTGCCAGCAGCACTCCTGTCACCTACAATGAGCAGTTCTTC. Translation: CASSTPVTYNEQFF.

The rearrangement joins TRBV5-6 to TRBJ1-3, with 7 bases matching TRBD1. The V gene end was trimmed by 0 bases and the J gene end by 2 bases; junction bases not matched to a gene: 5. CDR1 SGHDT and CDR2 YYEEEE come from the germline V gene. CDR3 length: 16 amino acids. The CDR3 here is CASSLGQGRAGNTIYF. DNA for the CDR3: TGTGCCAGCAGCTTGGGACAGGGAAGGGCTGGAAACACCATATATTTT.

This clonotype was counted only a few times. A much larger clone differs by one base, so this may be a read error. V is TRBV12-3 or TRBV12-4 and J is TRBJ2-7, with a weak D call TRBD1 (6 bases). This CDR3 spans 13 amino acids. V lost 5 bases to trimming and J lost 2 bases, with 10 bases between them. CDR3 DNA sequence: TGTGCCAGCAGTGTCGGACAGACCTACGAGCAGTACTTC. Translation: CASSVGQTYEQYF.

This chain uses TRBV12-3 or TRBV12-4 with TRBJ2-5; D might be TRBD2 (5 bases). The ends were cut back, 2 bases at V and 6 bases at J, with 16 bases in the middle. The CDR3 has 15 amino acids. The chain's CDR3 is CASSLSQRSGKTQYF. The CDR3 DNA reads TGTGCCAGCAGTTTAAGCCAACGGAGCGGAAAGACCCAGTACTTC.

A few counts support this clonotype. The chain combines TRBV28 with TRBJ2-7, with 8 bases aligning to TRBD1. In germline, CDR1 is MDHEN, CDR2 SYDVKM. CDR3 length: 13 amino acids. The V gene end was trimmed by 7 bases and the J gene end by 5 bases; junction bases not matched to a gene: 7. The CDR3 is CASTGTGPHEQYF. The DNA of the CDR3 is TGTGCCAGCACTGGGACAGGCCCCCACGAGCAGTACTTC.

The genes are TRBV28 and TRBJ2-3, with a tentative D call TRBD2 (6 bases). V was pared by 7 bases and J by 0 bases, with 11 bases between. Germline V lookup: CDR1 MDHEN, CDR2 SYDVKM. The CDR3 runs to 14 residues. This CDR3 is CASTRRGSTDTQYF. CDR3 DNA sequence: TGTGCCAGCACTCGGAGGGGCAGCACAGATACGCAGTATTTT.

The chain links TRBV3-1 to TRBJ2-5; TRBD2 is a possible D gene (6 bases). CDR1 is LGHDT, CDR2 YNNKEL, per germline (reference sequence). CDR3 length: 15 amino acids. V was pared by 4 bases and J by 2 bases, with 14 bases between. CDR3 sequence: CASSRGGGDQETQYF. The CDR3 nucleotides are TGTGCCAGCAGCCGTGGGGGAGGCGATCAAGAGACCCAGTACTTC.

This clonotype occurred a few times. J is TRBJ2-7 and V is TRBV20-1, with TRBD1 matching over 8 bases. The CDR3 consists of 19 residues. Germline V gives CDR1 DFQATT, CDR2 SNEGSKA (reference sequence). The V and J ends lost 5 bases and 4 bases, in that order; junction bases with no gene match: 25. The CDR3, as DNA: TGCAGTGCTCCCCTCGTAATAGGACAGGGTCGGAGGTTCGGGTACGAGCAGTACTTC. This sequence encodes CSAPLVIGQGRRFGYEQYF.

The chain couples TRBV9 to TRBJ1-6, with 8 bases identical to TRBD1. Germline trimming cut 2 bases from V and 7 bases from J; bases unmatched to any gene: 5. The CDR3 is 15 amino acids. Germline CDR1 SGDLS, CDR2 YYNGEE. This CDR3 reads CASSVGQGYNSPLHF. DNA for the CDR3: TGTGCCAGCAGCGTCGGACAGGGTTACAATTCACCCCTCCACTTT.

This clonotype has a handful of counts. The chain recombines TRBV2 with TRBJ2-1; 7 nucleotides align to TRBD2. J was trimmed by 5 bases and V by 8 bases; bases with no gene match: 3. CDR1 is SNHLY, CDR2 FYNNEI, per germline. This CDR3 comprises 12 residues. In DNA form, the CDR3 reads TGTGCCAGCTCTGCGGGGGACAATGAGCAGTTCTTC. It encodes CASSAGDNEQFF.